This T cell receptor beta chain appears in the sequencing data of a study of blood T cell repertoires in COVID-19. Overall study: Samples came from the United States, Italy and Spain, spanning acute and convalescent COVID-19. In each case, the material was cDNA or gDNA derived from T cells, B-cell-depleted T cells, or PBMCs.

This CDR3 spans 13 amino acids. V gave up 10 bases and J gave up 5 bases, with 17 bases separating them. Germline loops: CDR1 LNHDA, CDR2 SQIVND (reference sequence). Per the original methods: Quantification of nucleated cells was approximated via reference gene primer amplification. This table comes from immunoSEQ multiplex PCR, and its TCRdb copy is limited to in-frame clones, with some not included. V and J calls plus clone size are reproduced from that table; the DNA served to infer D and trimming. The data contain 400,000 to 550,000 clones, roughly 90% of them singletons. Specimen: peripheral blood. J is TRBJ1-1 and V is TRBV19; the D gene is possibly TRBD1 (5 bases). The TCR sequence derives from a woman aged 25-40 years with acute or convalescent COVID-19. In DNA form, the CDR3 reads TGTGCCACCCTTGGGGCCCGGGAGACTGAAGCTTTCTTT. It encodes CATLGARETEAFF.